A single sample gave rise to the 29 T cell receptor beta chains below, sequenced in a study of untreated major depressive disorder. Profiled with immunoSEQ multiplex PCR; TCRdb holds only in-frame clones, not every one. Counted here are 20,000 to 25,000 clones, 90% to 95% occurring once; the ten biggest clones make up roughly 0.31%. The sample taken for sequencing was CD4+ T cells from PBMCs. The receptors were gathered from a man aged 30-40 years in good health.

The rearrangement joins TRBV5-1 to TRBJ2-7; D not certain. The CDR3 sequence is 11 residues long. Germline CDR1 reads SGHRS; CDR2 reads YFSETQ. The V end was cut by 4 bases, the J end by 3 bases, with 5 bases between. The CDR3 DNA follows: TGCGCCAGCAGCCCGGACTACGAGCAGTACTTC. Amino acids: CASSPDYEQYF.

This chain joins TRBV4-3 and TRBJ2-3, with D tentatively TRBD2 (7 bases). Trimming cost V 1 base and J 1 base, with 21 bases left between them. The CDR3 sequence is 19 residues long. CDR1 and CDR2 from the germline V gene are LGHNA and YSLEER. The CDR3 sequence: CASSQAFRRGTTGTDTQYF. The DNA of the CDR3 is TGCGCCAGCAGCCAAGCTTTCCGTAGGGGGACTACAGGCACAGATACGCAGTATTTT.

V and J are TRBV10-3 and TRBJ2-7; D gene uncertain. Looked up from germline, CDR1 is ENHRY and CDR2 is SYGVKD. V was cut by 2 bases and J by 0 bases, with 8 bases left in between. The CDR3 is 14 residues long. The CDR3 nucleotides are TGTGCCATCAGTGAGAAGAAGAGCTCCTACGAGCAGTACTTC. Its protein is CAISEKKSSYEQYF.

V is TRBV6-4 and J is TRBJ2-3; 8 bases are a match to TRBD2. The germline gives CDR1 MRHNA, CDR2 SNTAGT. V lost 4 bases and J lost 6; bases outside the gene matches: 6. There are 14 residues in the CDR3. The CDR3 here is CASSAGTSIDTQYF. The CDR3 nucleotides read TGTGCCAGCAGTGCCGGGACTAGTATTGATACGCAGTATTTT.

The rearrangement uses TRBV15 and TRBJ2-1; the D gene is possibly TRBD1 (5 bases). The V end lost 1 base, the J end lost 2 bases, and 12 bases lay between the germline ends. The germline V gene encodes CDR1 LNHNV and CDR2 YYDKDF (reference sequence). This CDR3 spans 16 amino acids. The CDR3 is CATSRGGAPTYNEQFF. In nucleotides, the CDR3 is TGTGCCACCAGCAGAGGTGGGGCGCCCACCTACAATGAGCAGTTCTTC.

This chain uses TRBV18 with TRBJ2-7; TRBD1 matches at 8 bases. Germline V CDR1 and CDR2: KGHSH, LQKENI. V dropped 1 base and J dropped 7; count of bases not matched to a gene: 9. This CDR3 is built from 15 residues. CDR3 residues: CASSPRTDRAEEQYF. The CDR3 nucleotides are TGTGCCAGCTCACCACGGACGGACAGGGCGGAAGAGCAGTACTTC.

The chain recombines TRBV29-1 with TRBJ1-5; D gene uncertain. Trimming took 7 bases from V and 1 from J, leaving 14 bases between them. The CDR3 spans 14 residues. Germline CDR1 reads SQVTM; CDR2 reads ANQGSEA. The CDR3 sequence: CSACVGMSNQPQHF. CDR3 DNA: TGCAGCGCCTGCGTGGGTATGAGCAATCAGCCCCAGCATTTT. The whole variable domain, remainder taken from reference TRBV29-1 and TRBJ1-5, is SAVISQKPSRDICQRGTSLTIQCQVDSQVTMMFWYRQQPGQSLTLIATANQGSEATYESGFVIDKFPISRPNLTFSTLTVSNMSPEDSSIYLCSACVGMSNQPQHFGDGTRLSIL.

This sequence joins TRBV15 and TRBJ2-2; TRBD1 matches at 12 bases. This CDR3 region has 15 residues. The ends lost 6 bases at V and 6 bases at J; junction bases unmatched: 5. Germline CDR1 reads LNHNV; CDR2 reads YYDKDF (reference sequence). DNA of the CDR3: TGTGCCACCAGGACGGGACAGGGGGCCTCCGGGGAGCTGTTTTTT. Its translation is CATRTGQGASGELFF.

The genes are TRBV4-1 and TRBJ2-1; 12 nucleotides line up with TRBD2. From germline, CDR1 is MGHRA and CDR2 YSYEKL. V was pared by 0 bases and J by 7 bases, with 1 base of the junction left unmatched. The CDR3 has 15 amino acids. CDR3 region: CASSQETSGGNEQFF. In DNA, the CDR3 is TGCGCCAGCAGCCAAGAAACTAGCGGGGGGAATGAGCAGTTCTTC.

CDR3 protein: CASRWGAGGTEAFF. Written as DNA, the CDR3 is TGTGCCAGCAGGTGGGGCGCAGGGGGCACTGAAGCTTTCTTT. The chain recombines TRBV5-6 with TRBJ1-1; 7 nucleotides match TRBD1. Germline V gene lookup returns CDR1 SGHDT and CDR2 YYEEEE. With V trimmed by 5 bases and J by 4 bases, 8 bases remained unmatched. This CDR3 comprises 14 residues.

The V and J genes are TRBV2 and TRBJ2-2; tentative D call: TRBD1 (5 bases). The ends were cut back, 8 bases at V and 5 bases at J, with 18 bases in the middle. This CDR3 is built from 15 residues. The germline V gene has CDR1 SNHLY and CDR2 FYNNEI. The CDR3 bases are TGTGCCAGCGTTGAACAGGCGGTCGGAACCGGGGAGCTGTTTTTT. Translating gives CASVEQAVGTGELFF.

The chain has TRBV6-5 and TRBJ1-1, with D possibly matching TRBD1 (5 bases). V was pared by 6 bases and J by 2 bases, with 13 bases between. Germline-derived CDR1 and CDR2 are MNHEY and SVGAGI. CDR3 length: 14 amino acids. The CDR3, as DNA: TGTGCCAGCAGCACCCGTGGGGGTAACACTGAAGCTTTCTTT. This sequence encodes CASSTRGGNTEAFF.

The chain uses TRBV5-1 and TRBJ2-7; the match to TRBD2 covers 11 bases. This CDR3 spans 15 amino acids. Germline V gives CDR1 SGHRS, CDR2 YFSETQ. The J segment lost 2 bases and the V segment lost 4 bases, leaving 5 bases of the junction unmatched. The CDR3 sequence is CASSLGLAVTYEQYF. CDR3 nucleotide sequence: TGCGCCAGCAGCCTGGGACTAGCGGTTACCTACGAGCAGTACTTC.

The chain uses TRBV29-1 and TRBJ2-3; D uncertain. The CDR3 spans 13 residues. CDR1 SQVTM and CDR2 ANQGSEA come from the germline V gene. The ends were cut back, 5 bases at V and 8 bases at J, with 17 bases in the middle. This chain's CDR3 is CSVLETLPGTQYF. In DNA form, the CDR3 reads TGCAGCGTTCTTGAGACCCTCCCCGGTACGCAGTATTTT.

This chain uses TRBV11-1 with TRBJ2-7, with D perhaps assigned TRBD1 or TRBD2 (5 bases each). Per the germline V gene, CDR1 is SGHAT and CDR2 is FQDESV (reference sequence). Trimming removed 1 base at V and 4 bases at J, with 17 bases between. CDR3 length: 16 amino acids. The CDR3 DNA sequence: TGTGCCAGCAGCTTAGAAGCCTCCGGGACGATTTACGAGCAGTACTTC. It is translated as CASSLEASGTIYEQYF.

This clone came up once. The chain recombines TRBV10-3 with TRBJ2-1; 11 bases match TRBD2. The CDR3 covers 19 residues. Germline CDR1 ENHRY, CDR2 SYGVKD. V trimming: 8 bases; J trimming: 4 bases; junction bases outside the gene matches: 19. The CDR3 sequence: CAIPPGAGLGTSGYNEQFF. CDR3 bases: TGTGCCATCCCCCCCGGGGCTGGTCTTGGGACTAGCGGATACAATGAGCAGTTCTTC.

CDR3: CASSLEVTYEQYF. The CDR3, as DNA: TGTGCCAGCAGCTTAGAGGTGACGTACGAGCAGTACTTC. This chain uses TRBV11-3 with TRBJ2-7; D unresolved. Germline CDR1 is SGHNT and CDR2 is YENEEA. CDR3 size: 13 residues. Trimming left V 0 bases short and J 4 bases short, with 7 bases between.

The table lists this clone with a count of one. The CDR3 bases are TGCGCCAGCAGAGGACAGGGGGAGGTCTATGGCTACACCTTC. Its protein is CASRGQGEVYGYTF. The chain links TRBV10-2 to TRBJ1-2, with 10 bases that match TRBD1. Germline assignment: CDR1 WSHSY and CDR2 SAAADI. CDR3 length: 14 amino acids. V lost 6 bases, J lost 4 bases, and 5 bases stayed unmatched.

For the CDR3, the DNA is TGTGCCAGCAGCTTGGCCTTGATCCCTGGTGGGAACATTCAGTACTTC. Encoded protein: CASSLALIPGGNIQYF. The J gene is TRBJ2-4, the V gene TRBV5-6; D gene uncertain. CDR1 is SGHDT, CDR2 YYEEEE, per germline. Trimming pared 0 bases from V and 7 bases from J, leaving 17 bases between. This CDR3 has 16 amino acids.

In nucleotides, the CDR3 is TGTGCCAGCAGCCCAGATGAGGGGGAAAAACTGTTTTTT. It is translated as CASSPDEGEKLFF. The V gene is TRBV27, the J gene TRBJ1-4; TRBD1 might be the D (5 bases). The CDR3 length is 13 residues. Germline V gene lookup returns CDR1 MNHEY and CDR2 SMNVEV (reference sequence). V dropped 6 bases and J dropped 8 bases, with 13 bases sitting between them.

This clone was counted a single time. The CDR3 region has the DNA TGTGCCAGCTCACCAGGTGGGACAGGGGGCTACGAGCAGTACTTC. Its protein product is CASSPGGTGGYEQYF. The chain combines TRBV18 with TRBJ2-7; 11 bases map to TRBD1. There are 15 residues in the CDR3. Germline V gives CDR1 KGHSH, CDR2 LQKENI. V was pared by 2 bases and J by 3 bases, with 3 bases of the junction left unmatched.

The chain recombines TRBV11-2 with TRBJ2-7; D call uncertain. This CDR3 comprises 14 residues. V lost 0 bases and J 7 bases, leaving 13 bases between the germline ends. Germline CDR1 and CDR2: SGHAT and FQNNGV. CDR3 DNA sequence: TGTGCCAGCAGCTTAGACATTCGACTCGGGGAGCAGTACTTC. It yields the protein CASSLDIRLGEQYF.

This chain links TRBV10-2 with TRBJ2-3; 7 nucleotides match TRBD1. The V gene end was trimmed by 5 bases and the J gene end by 9 bases; junction bases not matched to a gene: 11. Germline V lookup: CDR1 WSHSY, CDR2 SAAADI. The CDR3 runs to 14 residues. Here the CDR3 DNA reads TGCGCCAGCAGTCCTTCGAGGACAGGCGCCACGCAGTATTTT. Translating it yields CASSPSRTGATQYF.

The chain recombines TRBV4-2 with TRBJ1-1, with D perhaps matching TRBD1 (5 bases). Germline CDR1 is LGHNA and CDR2 is YNFKEQ. Trimming removed 4 bases at V and 6 bases at J, with 15 bases between. This CDR3 contains 14 residues. The CDR3 protein is CASSLAPGEAEAFF. In DNA, the CDR3 is TGTGCCAGCAGCCTCGCCCCGGGGGAGGCTGAAGCTTTCTTT.

The chain links TRBV6-6 to TRBJ2-6; 7 bases match TRBD1. This CDR3 region has 16 residues. Germline V CDR1 and CDR2: MNHNY, SVGAGI (reference sequence). Trimming at V came to 9 bases and at J to 4 bases, leaving 12 bases not matched to a gene. CDR3 nucleotide sequence: TGTGCCAGTGGACCGCGACAGGGAACGGGGGCCAACGTCCTGACTTTC. Its protein is CASGPRQGTGANVLTF.

V gene TRBV7-2 combines with J gene TRBJ1-2; TRBD1 is a possible D gene (6 bases). Deletions cut 3 bases from V and 3 bases from J, with 11 bases between. The CDR3 is 14 residues long. Germline V gene data show CDR1 as SGHTA and CDR2 as FQGNSA. The CDR3 spells CASSFSRGDYGYTF. The DNA of the CDR3 is TGTGCCAGCAGCTTTTCGAGGGGGGACTATGGCTACACCTTC. Based on the CDR3 plus reference TRBV7-2 and TRBJ1-2, the full variable domain is GAGVSQSPSNKVTEKGKDVELRCDPISGHTALYWYRQSLGQGLEFLIYFQGNSAPDKSGLPSDRFSAERTGGSVSTLTIQRTQQEDSAVYLCASSFSRGDYGYTFGSGTRLTVV.

The chain employs TRBV27 and TRBJ1-2, with D uncertain. The V and J ends lost 0 bases and 3 bases respectively, with 8 bases between them. This CDR3 contains 14 residues. The germline CDR1 and CDR2 sequences are MNHEY and SMNVEV (reference sequence). The chain's CDR3 is CASSLSVDYYGYTF. The CDR3 bases are TGTGCCAGCAGTTTATCCGTAGACTACTATGGCTACACCTTC.

This chain connects TRBV2 to TRBJ1-4, with D unclear. CDR3 size: 14 residues. V lost 5 bases, J lost 3 bases, and 10 bases lay in between. Per germline, CDR1 SNHLY and CDR2 FYNNEI. This CDR3 is CASSMLLANEKLFF. The CDR3 nucleotides read TGTGCCAGCAGTATGTTGTTGGCTAATGAAAAACTGTTTTTT.

The chain joins TRBV4-3 to TRBJ2-3; TRBD2 aligns across 8 bases. CDR1 and CDR2 from the germline V gene are LGHNA and YSLEER. After removal of 0 bases from V and 3 bases from J, the junction contained 8 bases not matched to a gene. The CDR3 is 17 amino acids. The CDR3 protein is CASSQDGRLAFTDTQYF. The CDR3 DNA is TGCGCCAGCAGCCAAGATGGGAGACTAGCGTTTACAGATACGCAGTATTTT.